This T cell receptor beta chain stems from a study of T cell changes during pregnancy in multiple sclerosis (dated 2019 in TCRdb). A note on the overall study: Changes in the T cell repertoire over the course of pregnancy were examined in this study in women with multiple sclerosis.

Library preparation employed the immunoSEQ multiplex PCR assay. Held by TCRdb, this immuneACCESS table contains in-frame sequences only and omits some clones. Under half of the omission traces to an unresolved V gene where checked; the cause of the rest is unknown. This sample comprises 55,000 to 70,000 clones, around 93% of them detected only once. The leading ten clones occupy around 1.8% of the sample. The CDR3 sequence holds 13 residues, the cysteine and phenylalanine included. The read is trimmed to its CDR3 DNA, 39 bases read in frame from base 1. The germline V gene gives CDR1 as SGHNT and CDR2 as YENEEA. Trimming costs V 10 bases and J 7 bases, and their ends lie 20 bases apart. Concerning this clone: Its antigen remains undetermined. Qualities for individual bases were not recorded, and no much larger clone is one base off.

This sequence uses TRBV11-3 and TRBJ2-7; the best D guess is TRBD2, with 5 bases matching. The sequence was obtained from a female donor with multiple sclerosis, enrolled in a pregnancy study. This material consisted of peripheral blood, taken after pregnancy. The nucleotides read TGTGCCACCCGAAGATCGGAGACGGGGGAGCAGTACTTC. It encodes CATRRSETGEQYF.